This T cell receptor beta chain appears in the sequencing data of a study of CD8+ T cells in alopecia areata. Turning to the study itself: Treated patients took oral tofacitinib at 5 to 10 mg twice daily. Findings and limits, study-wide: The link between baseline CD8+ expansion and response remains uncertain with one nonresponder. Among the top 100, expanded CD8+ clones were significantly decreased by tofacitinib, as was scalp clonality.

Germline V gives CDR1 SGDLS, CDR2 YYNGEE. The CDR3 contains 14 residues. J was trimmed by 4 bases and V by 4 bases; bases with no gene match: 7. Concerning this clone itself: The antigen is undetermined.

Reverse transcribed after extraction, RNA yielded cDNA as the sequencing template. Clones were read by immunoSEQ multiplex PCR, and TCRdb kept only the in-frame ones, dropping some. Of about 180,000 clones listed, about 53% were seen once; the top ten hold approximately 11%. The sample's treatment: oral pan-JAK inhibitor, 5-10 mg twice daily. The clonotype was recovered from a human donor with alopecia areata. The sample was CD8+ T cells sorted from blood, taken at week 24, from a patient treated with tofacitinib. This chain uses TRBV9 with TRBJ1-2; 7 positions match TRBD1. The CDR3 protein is CASSPGDRVYGYTF. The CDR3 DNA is TGTGCCAGCAGCCCGGGGGACAGAGTCTATGGCTACACCTTC.